These 7 T cell receptor beta chains were sequenced from one sample in a study of shared clonotypes between healthy human individuals. The naive CD8 population came from CD45RO-negative cells selected for CCR7, without terminally differentiated effector memory CD45RA+ cells. Measured with immunoSEQ multiplex PCR; TCRdb has only the in-frame clones, and not every one. The table lists around 1.9 million clones, approximately 94% of them singletons. Sequencing was performed on naive CD8+ T cells from PBMCs. All receptors come from a man between 18 and 29 years old in good health. Some clones in this sample may be carry-over from other donors' samples.

The CDR3 region is CASSELSDYTGELFF. The CDR3 DNA follows: TGTGCCAGCAGTGAGCTTTCCGATTACACCGGGGAGCTGTTTTTT. This chain uses TRBV7-9 with TRBJ2-2, with unresolved D. This CDR3 is built from 15 residues. Germline-derived CDR1 and CDR2 are SEHNR and FQNEAQ (reference sequence). V lost 6 bases to trimming and J lost 3 bases, with 14 bases between them.

The CDR3 DNA follows: TGTGCCAGCAGCCCCTGGACAGATCTCAACTATGGCTACACCTTC. It codes for CASSPWTDLNYGYTF. The gene calls are TRBV28 and TRBJ1-2; a weak D match, TRBD1 (6 bases). Germline V CDR1 and CDR2: MDHEN, SYDVKM. This CDR3 region has 15 residues. Trimming took off 6 bases at V and 2 bases at J, with 16 bases between the two ends.

The chain combines TRBV2 with TRBJ1-1; 11 nucleotides line up with TRBD1. Losses at the gene ends were 3 bases for V and 3 bases for J; bases not matched to a gene: 3. The CDR3 consists of 15 residues. CDR1 is SNHLY and CDR2 is FYNNEI in the germline V gene. CDR3: CASSEGDRGYTEAFF. The CDR3 region has the DNA TGTGCCAGCAGTGAGGGGGACAGGGGGTACACTGAAGCTTTCTTT.

This chain links TRBV27 with TRBJ2-7, with a possible D match to TRBD1 (5 bases). Germline V lookup: CDR1 MNHEY, CDR2 SMNVEV (reference sequence). The V end was cut by 7 bases, the J end by 5 bases, with 18 bases between. The length of the CDR3 is 14 residues. The CDR3 region is CASNPVPTVHEQYF. CDR3 coding DNA: TGTGCCAGCAACCCTGTCCCGACAGTCCACGAGCAGTACTTC.

For the CDR3, the DNA is TGTGCCACCGGTATCTTAGACAATCAGCCCCAGCATTTT. Translation gives CATGILDNQPQHF. The genes are TRBV19 and TRBJ1-5; D is unresolved. This CDR3 comprises 13 residues. Deletions cut 10 bases from V and 3 bases from J, with 13 bases between. Germline values: CDR1 LNHDA, CDR2 SQIVND (reference sequence).

The chain combines TRBV19 with TRBJ1-1; D is perhaps TRBD1 (5 bases). V gave up 7 bases and J gave up 0 bases, with 15 bases separating them. This CDR3 region has 15 residues. The germline V gene encodes CDR1 LNHDA and CDR2 SQIVND (reference sequence). This CDR3 is CASNRFGHLNTEAFF. The CDR3 nucleotides are TGTGCCAGTAACCGGTTCGGACATCTGAACACTGAAGCTTTCTTT. Variable domain in full (rest from reference TRBV19 and TRBJ1-1): DGGITQSPKYLFRKEGQNVTLSCEQNLNHDAMYWYRQDPGQGLRLIYYSQIVNDFQKGDIAEGYSVSREKKESFPLTVTSAQKNPTAFYLCASNRFGHLNTEAFFGQGTRLTVV.

V gene TRBV28 combines with J gene TRBJ2-4, with a weak D call TRBD2 (6 bases). From germline, CDR1 is MDHEN and CDR2 SYDVKM. Trimming removed 3 bases from V and 12 bases from J, with 15 bases in between. This CDR3 spans 13 amino acids. The CDR3, as DNA: TGTGCCAGCAGTTTGGTTCCTAGCGATGCTCAGTACTTC. Encoded protein: CASSLVPSDAQYF.